Below are 30 T cell receptor beta chains sequenced from a single sample in a study of response to subunit inactivated influenza vaccine. TCRdb re-called the RT-PCR reads through MiXCR, storing one row per CDR3 protein. The sample includes 550,000 to 800,000 distinct CDR3 sequences, more than 15% of them seen just once. The sample here was PBMCs from blood, taken approximately 12 days after vaccination. These receptors were collected from a man in his fifties who received an inactivated influenza vaccine.

This clonotype was found many times. The chain combines TRBV7-9 with TRBJ2-3; TRBD1 matches 7 bases. Germline V gene data show CDR1 as SEHNR and CDR2 as FQNEAQ (reference sequence). Unmatched junction bases numbered 2, after V lost 5 bases and J lost 0 bases. The CDR3 covers 14 residues. The CDR3 nucleotides are TGTGCCAGCAGCCAGGGACAGAGCACAGATACGCAGTATTTT. It encodes CASSQGQSTDTQYF.

The J gene is TRBJ2-6, the V gene TRBV29-1; D gene unclear. The CDR3 loop spans 13 amino acids. V shed 4 bases and J shed 1 base, with 5 bases lying between them. CDR1 is SQVTM and CDR2 is ANQGSEA in the germline V gene. The CDR3 coding sequence is TGCAGCGTTGCAGTATCTGGGGCCAACGTCCTGACTTTC. Translated: CSVAVSGANVLTF.

This clonotype has more than one count but fewer than ten. V and J are TRBV28 and TRBJ2-5; the D is unclear. This CDR3 spans 14 amino acids. The germline V gene has CDR1 MDHEN and CDR2 SYDVKM. With 1 base removed from V and 2 bases from J, the gap between germline ends came to 8 bases. The CDR3 bases are TGTGCCAGCAGTTTATTATCAGAACAAGAGACCCAGTACTTC. It is translated as CASSLLSEQETQYF.

This clonotype was detected only a few times. The chain couples TRBV5-1 to TRBJ2-6; 10 bases agree with TRBD1. Trimming took 4 bases from V and 2 from J; bases not matched to a gene: 3. The CDR3 is 16 residues long. Germline V lookup: CDR1 SGHRS, CDR2 YFSETQ. The CDR3 here is CASSIGTGAGANVLTF. The CDR3 DNA reads as TGCGCCAGCAGCATCGGGACAGGGGCTGGGGCCAACGTCCTGACTTTC.

This clonotype was detected only a few times. The J gene is TRBJ1-1, the V gene TRBV2, with D unresolved. V lost 4 bases and J 1 base, leaving 7 bases between the germline ends. CDR3 length: 13 amino acids. Germline V gives CDR1 SNHLY, CDR2 FYNNEI. DNA of the CDR3: TGTGCCAGCAGTGGGTACTGGAACACTGAAGCTTTCTTT. Its translation: CASSGYWNTEAFF.

The chain couples TRBV6-1 to TRBJ1-5; 7 bases map to TRBD1. Germline V CDR1 and CDR2: MNHNS, SASEGT. The CDR3 contains 13 residues. V lost 5 bases and J lost 11; bases outside the gene matches: 9. In DNA form, the CDR3 reads TGTGCCAGCAGTCTGACAGGGCCTGCTTCCCAGCATTTT. Encoded protein: CASSLTGPASQHF.

This clonotype has just a few counts. The chain combines TRBV3-1 with TRBJ2-1; 9 nucleotides agree with TRBD2. With 1 base clipped from V and 3 bases from J, the junction kept 4 bases outside the gene matches. Per germline, CDR1 LGHDT and CDR2 YNNKEL (reference sequence). The CDR3 totals 16 residues. CDR3 DNA sequence: TGTGCCAGCAGCCAAGTAGTTAGCGGGGGCTACAATGAGCAGTTCTTC. This encodes CASSQVVSGGYNEQFF.

This clonotype has more than one count but fewer than ten. The chain uses TRBV19 and TRBJ1-1; D might be TRBD1 (6 bases). Germline V lookup: CDR1 LNHDA, CDR2 SQIVND (reference sequence). Between the trimmed V and J ends, which lost 3 bases and 4 bases, there was a span of 12 bases. The CDR3 contains 14 residues. The CDR3 here is CASSMRGRGTEAFF. The CDR3 DNA reads TGTGCCAGTAGTATGAGGGGCAGGGGCACTGAAGCTTTCTTT.

V is TRBV7-9 and J is TRBJ2-7, with a tentative D call TRBD1 (6 bases). Trimming removed 4 bases from V and 0 bases from J, with 13 bases in between. CDR3 length equals 15 residues. CDR1 is SEHNR and CDR2 is FQNEAQ in the germline V gene (reference sequence). CDR3 DNA sequence: TGTGCCAGCAGCTCGGGGCAGGGGTACTCCTACGAGCAGTACTTC. Amino acids: CASSSGQGYSYEQYF.

This clonotype came up a few times. The V and J genes are TRBV20-1 and TRBJ2-7; 13 positions agree with TRBD2. The trim removed 1 base at V and 5 bases at J, leaving 5 bases unmatched. The CDR3 consists of 15 residues. CDR1 DFQATT and CDR2 SNEGSKA come from the germline V gene (reference sequence). The CDR3 loop reads CSARGTSGSMNEQYF. CDR3 DNA sequence: TGCAGTGCTAGAGGGACTAGCGGGAGTATGAACGAGCAGTACTTC.

The chain couples TRBV7-2 to TRBJ2-1; D ambiguous. The CDR3 length is 13 residues. Trimming pared 3 bases from V and 5 bases from J, leaving 8 bases between. Per germline, CDR1 SGHTA and CDR2 FQGNSA. The chain's CDR3 is CASSLSTHNEQFF. CDR3 DNA sequence: TGTGCCAGCAGCTTGTCCACCCACAATGAGCAGTTCTTC.

The CDR3 loop is CSAVVSVDEQFF. The CDR3 DNA is TGCAGCGCTGTAGTCTCGGTTGATGAGCAGTTCTTC. The genes are TRBV29-1 and TRBJ2-1, with D unclear. V lost 7 bases to trimming and J lost 8 bases, with 15 bases between them. The CDR3 runs to 12 residues. Germline CDR1 SQVTM, CDR2 ANQGSEA.

This clonotype was observed a few times. This chain uses TRBV20-1 with TRBJ2-7; tentative D call: TRBD1 (5 bases). The germline V gene has CDR1 DFQATT and CDR2 SNEGSKA (reference sequence). There are 13 residues in the CDR3. The CDR3 bases are TGCAGCGCAAAGGGGTCCAGCTCCTACGAGCAGTACTTC. As protein: CSAKGSSSYEQYF.

A few counts support this clonotype. This chain connects TRBV13 to TRBJ2-7; 10 positions agree with TRBD2. The ends lost 2 bases at V and 3 bases at J; junction bases unmatched: 7. CDR3 length: 16 amino acids. Germline lookup yields CDR1 PRHDT and CDR2 FYEKMQ (reference sequence). The DNA of the CDR3 is TGTGCCAGCAGCTTAACCAGCGGGGGGGCATTCTACGAGCAGTACTTC. It is translated as CASSLTSGGAFYEQYF.

This clonotype was seen only a few times. V and J are TRBV12-3 or TRBV12-4 and TRBJ2-7, with D perhaps being TRBD1 or TRBD2 (5 bases each). The V end lost 0 bases, the J end lost 7 bases, and 13 bases lay between the germline ends. The CDR3 covers 14 residues. The CDR3 coding sequence is TGTGCCAGCAGTTTAGCGATGGGCAGGGAGGAGCAGTACTTC. Its protein product is CASSLAMGREEQYF.

This clonotype came up many times. The chain is built from TRBV5-1 and TRBJ2-7; 7 nucleotides align to TRBD2. Trimming at V came to 4 bases and at J to 3 bases, leaving 7 bases not matched to a gene. The CDR3 length is 14 residues. Germline CDR1 reads SGHRS; CDR2 reads YFSETQ. The CDR3 DNA sequence: TGCGCCAGCAGCGGACAAAGCGGGGTCTACGAGCAGTACTTC. Its translation: CASSGQSGVYEQYF. Full variable domain (remainder filled in from reference TRBV5-1 and TRBJ2-7): KAGVTQTPRYLIKTRGQQVTLSCSPISGHRSVSWYQQTPGQGLQFLFEYFSETQRNKGNFPGRFSGRQFSNSRSEMNVSTLELGDSALYLCASSGQSGVYEQYFGPGTRLTVT.

V and J are TRBV4-1 and TRBJ2-3, with 9 bases lining up with TRBD2. CDR1 MGHRA and CDR2 YSYEKL come from the germline V gene. Germline trimming cut 3 bases from V and 2 bases from J; bases unmatched to any gene: 9. This CDR3 has 17 amino acids. The CDR3 bases are TGCGCCAGCAGCCAGGACCAGACTAGCGGAGACACAGATACGCAGTATTTT. Encoded protein: CASSQDQTSGDTDTQYF.

This clonotype was observed a few times. The chain is built from TRBV20-1 and TRBJ1-4; D unresolved. With 2 bases removed from V and 7 bases from J, the gap between germline ends came to 11 bases. Germline V gene data show CDR1 as DFQATT and CDR2 as SNEGSKA (reference sequence). There are 13 residues in the CDR3. This CDR3 is CSARSAYPEKLFF. The CDR3 DNA reads as TGCAGTGCTAGATCAGCCTATCCTGAAAAACTGTTTTTT.

V usage is TRBV7-2 and J usage is TRBJ1-2, with D tentatively TRBD1 (5 bases). Germline loops: CDR1 SGHTA, CDR2 FQGNSA. The ends were cut back, 5 bases at V and 0 bases at J, with 19 bases in the middle. The length of the CDR3 is 17 residues. CDR3 sequence reads: CASSPQAGGGTNYGYTF. CDR3 nucleotides: TGTGCCAGCAGCCCTCAGGCGGGGGGGGGGACTAACTATGGCTACACCTTC.

This clonotype was seen only a few times. The chain employs TRBV5-1 and TRBJ2-7, with 12 bases fitting TRBD2. Germline V gives CDR1 SGHRS, CDR2 YFSETQ. V shed 3 bases, J shed 6 bases, and the junction held 10 bases outside the gene matches. CDR3 size: 16 residues. Here the CDR3 DNA reads TGCGCCAGCAGCTCCGGGACTAGCGGGCCCTCGACCGAGCAGTACTTC. Translation: CASSSGTSGPSTEQYF. Full variable domain (missing parts from reference TRBV5-1 and TRBJ2-7): KAGVTQTPRYLIKTRGQQVTLSCSPISGHRSVSWYQQTPGQGLQFLFEYFSETQRNKGNFPGRFSGRQFSNSRSEMNVSTLELGDSALYLCASSSGTSGPSTEQYFGPGTRLTVT.

The chain uses TRBV20-1 and TRBJ2-3; 7 bases line up with TRBD2. Germline V CDR1 and CDR2: DFQATT, SNEGSKA (reference sequence). Trimming took 0 bases from V and 2 from J; bases not matched to a gene: 8. The CDR3 runs to 16 residues. The CDR3 bases are TGCAGTGCTAGAGATCAAGCTAGCGGATACACAGATACGCAGTATTTT. Protein sequence: CSARDQASGYTDTQYF.

This clonotype was detected only a few times. This chain joins TRBV5-5 and TRBJ2-4; 10 bases are shared with TRBD1. Germline V gene lookup returns CDR1 SGHKS and CDR2 YYEKEE (reference sequence). The trim removed 7 bases at V and 8 bases at J, leaving 9 bases unmatched. This CDR3 has 14 residues. The CDR3 sequence is CASGTGDFSDIQYF. The CDR3 region has the DNA TGTGCCAGCGGGACAGGGGATTTTTCGGACATTCAGTACTTC.

This sequence joins TRBV7-2 and TRBJ2-3; 14 bases are a match to TRBD2. The germline gives CDR1 SGHTA, CDR2 FQGNSA. V shed 4 bases, J shed 8 bases, and the junction held 5 bases outside the gene matches. There are 15 residues in the CDR3. The CDR3 nucleotides read TGTGCCAGCAGCTCGGGACTAGCGGGGGCAGGTACGCAGTATTTT. Its translation is CASSSGLAGAGTQYF.

V usage is TRBV5-1 and J usage is TRBJ2-2, with TRBD2 as a possible D gene (5 bases). The CDR3 contains 16 residues. V gave up 4 bases and J gave up 1 base, with 14 bases separating them. CDR1 and CDR2 (germline): SGHRS, YFSETQ. For the CDR3, the DNA is TGCGCCAGCAGCCCACCTAGCTCTCTGAACACCGGGGAGCTGTTTTTT. Translating it yields CASSPPSSLNTGELFF.

The CDR3 bases are TGCAGTGCTAGCTTTCTCTCAGGAGCCTACGAGCAGTACTTC. Translated: CSASFLSGAYEQYF. The V call is TRBV20-1, the J call TRBJ2-7, with D unclear. Trimming removed 3 bases from V and 2 bases from J, with 14 bases in between. In germline, CDR1 is DFQATT, CDR2 SNEGSKA (reference sequence). There are 14 residues in the CDR3.

The chain combines TRBV14 with TRBJ2-7, with D perhaps TRBD1 or TRBD2 (5 bases each). Deletions cut 4 bases from V and 3 bases from J, with 19 bases between. CDR3 length: 16 residues. Germline CDR1 reads SGHDN; CDR2 reads FVKESK. CDR3 DNA: TGTGCCAGCAGCCCCCTCGGGACGGTCAAACTCTACGAGCAGTACTTC. Translation gives CASSPLGTVKLYEQYF.

The chain employs TRBV6-1 and TRBJ2-1; TRBD1 aligns across 11 bases. This CDR3 contains 15 residues. V dropped 7 bases and J dropped 10; count of bases not matched to a gene: 12. CDR1 is MNHNS and CDR2 is SASEGT in the germline V gene. The CDR3 is CASTPSGQGAGEQFF. The CDR3 nucleotides are TGTGCCAGCACCCCCAGCGGACAGGGGGCTGGAGAGCAGTTCTTC.

This clonotype has only a few counts. V is TRBV5-1 and J is TRBJ2-2, with D hard to call. Germline values: CDR1 SGHRS, CDR2 YFSETQ. V was cut by 1 base and J by 1 base, with 5 bases left in between. This CDR3 region has 14 residues. The CDR3: CASSLTQNTGELFF. As DNA, the CDR3 is TGCGCCAGCAGCTTGACACAGAACACCGGGGAGCTGTTTTTT.

In DNA, the CDR3 is TGTGCCAGCAGTGAGGTTAGCGGTTATACAGATACGCAGTATTTT. It translates to CASSEVSGYTDTQYF. The J gene is TRBJ2-3, the V gene TRBV6-1; tentative D call: TRBD2 (6 bases). Trimming cost V 3 bases and J 3 bases, with 13 bases left between them. Germline CDR1 MNHNS, CDR2 SASEGT. This CDR3 contains 15 residues.

The chain carries TRBV30 and TRBJ2-2, with 12 bases matching TRBD2. Germline-derived CDR1 and CDR2 are GTSNPN and SVGIG (reference sequence). Trimming took 3 bases from V and 6 from J; bases not matched to a gene: 2. This CDR3 comprises 14 residues. CDR3 nucleotides: TGTGCCTGGAGGAGACTAGCGGGAGCCGGGGAGCTGTTTTTT. This gives the protein CAWRRLAGAGELFF.